The clone carrying this TCR beta chain turned up a few times. The antigen is unknown. This sample is drawn from a study of human T cells and chemical hapten exposure. Study conclusions and caveats: Patch test score tracked positively with PT1 expanded TCR counts.

Time point reported: patch test 1, 2 weeks after DPC sensitization. Treatment meaning: therapeutic diphenylcyclopropenone sensitization with weekly scalp DPC. After removal of 1 base from V and 1 base from J, the junction contained 9 bases not matched to a gene. CDR1 and CDR2 (germline): DFQATT, SNEGSKA (reference sequence). This CDR3 comprises 16 residues. From the RACE reads, TCRdb called clonotypes with MiXCR, one entry per CDR3 protein. This table holds 300,000 to 350,000 distinct CDR3 sequences, 5.5% to 8% found once. The clonotype originates from a woman under 30 with alopecia areata. Some clones in this sample may be carry-over from other donors' samples. Sequencing was performed on whole blood, taken in connection with sensitization to the hapten diphenylcyclopropenone (DPC). V and J are TRBV20-1 and TRBJ1-1, with TRBD1 matching 7 bases. CDR3 in DNA: TGCAGTGCTAGAGCCGTCGGGGGGACAGAGAACACTGAAGCTTTCTTT. It encodes CSARAVGGTENTEAFF.